The clone carrying this T cell receptor beta chain was observed many times. What it binds is not known. CDR1 SQVTM and CDR2 ANQGSEA come from the germline V gene. The J segment lost 10 bases and the V segment lost 4 bases, leaving 6 bases of the junction unmatched. The CDR3 contains 12 residues. The entry originates in a study of response to subunit inactivated influenza vaccine. Study-level results: The authors suggested that every seasonal influenza vaccination recruits few new T cells.

One entry per CDR3 protein results from TCRdb running MiXCR on the RT-PCR reads. The table records hundreds of thousands of distinct CDR3 sequences, around 20% of them present only once. The rearrangement joins TRBV29-1 to TRBJ2-1; the match to TRBD2 covers 8 bases. The sample was PBMCs from blood, taken less than 6 days after vaccination. The clonotype originates from a man aged 45-60 years who received an inactivated influenza vaccine. The DNA of the CDR3 is TGCAGCGTTGCCGGGGGGGCCGCGGAGCAGTTCTTC. Translation gives CSVAGGAAEQFF.